This entry lists 19 T cell receptor beta chains sequenced from one sample in a study of T cell changes during pregnancy in multiple sclerosis. The protocol was immunoSEQ multiplex PCR, while the TCRdb copy is restricted to in-frame clones and leaves out a portion. Here the sample spans around 60,000 clones, around 95% being singletons. Sequencing used CD4+ T cells from peripheral blood mononuclear cells, obtained before pregnancy. All receptors come from a female donor with multiple sclerosis, enrolled in a pregnancy study.

The gene calls are TRBV18 and TRBJ1-1; D might be TRBD1 (5 bases). Trimming pared 1 base from V and 1 base from J, leaving 10 bases between. This CDR3 is 15 amino acids long. Per the germline V gene, CDR1 is KGHSH and CDR2 is LQKENI. CDR3 nucleotide sequence: TGTGCCAGCTCACCACTGACAGACGGGAACACTGAAGCTTTCTTT. Translation: CASSPLTDGNTEAFF.

This clone has just one count. CDR3 sequence reads: CASSDGGVNEQFF. The CDR3 DNA is TGTGCCAGCAGTGACGGGGGGGTCAATGAGCAGTTCTTC. The chain combines TRBV7-3 with TRBJ2-1, with 8 bases lining up with TRBD2. The CDR3 loop spans 13 amino acids. V was pared by 6 bases and J by 6 bases, with 4 bases of the junction left unmatched. The germline V gene encodes CDR1 SGHTA and CDR2 FQGTGA. The complete variable domain, with remaining parts taken from reference TRBV7-3 and TRBJ2-1, reads GAGVSQTPSNKVTEKGKYVELRCDPISGHTALYWYRQSLGQGPEFLIYFQGTGAADDSGLPNDRFFAVRPEGSVSTLKIQRTERGDSAVYLCASSDGGVNEQFFGPGTRLTVL.

This clone was seen once. The genes are TRBV7-2 and TRBJ1-4; tentative D call: TRBD1 (6 bases). V lost 3 bases, J lost 9 bases, and 14 bases lay in between. Looked up from germline, CDR1 is SGHTA and CDR2 is FQGNSA. The CDR3 covers 14 residues. The DNA of the CDR3 is TGTGCCAGCAGCTTCGGGGGGCGCGAACAAAAACTGTTTTTT. Translating gives CASSFGGREQKLFF.

This chain joins TRBV4-3 and TRBJ1-1, with a weak D call TRBD1 (6 bases). Trimming removed 0 bases at V and 0 bases at J, with 11 bases between. The CDR3 runs to 16 residues. Looked up from germline, CDR1 is LGHNA and CDR2 is YSLEER. The chain's CDR3 is CASSQEMYRVNTEAFF. The CDR3 DNA follows: TGCGCCAGCAGCCAAGAAATGTACAGGGTGAACACTGAAGCTTTCTTT.

The rearrangement uses TRBV25-1 and TRBJ2-1, with 7 bases identical to TRBD2. The V gene end was trimmed by 4 bases and the J gene end by 2 bases; junction bases not matched to a gene: 8. The CDR3 sequence is 16 residues long. The germline gives CDR1 MGHDK, CDR2 SYGVNS. The CDR3, as DNA: TGTGCCAGCAGTGGTGATAGCGGGTATACCTACAATGAGCAGTTCTTC. It is translated as CASSGDSGYTYNEQFF. The complete variable domain, with remaining parts taken from reference TRBV25-1 and TRBJ2-1, reads EADIYQTPRYLVIGTGKKITLECSQTMGHDKMYWYQQDPGMELHLIHYSYGVNSTEKGDLSSESTVSRIRTEHFPLTLESARPSHTSQYLCASSGDSGYTYNEQFFGPGTRLTVL.

This clone appeared a single time. The chain recombines TRBV5-4 with TRBJ2-7; D is possibly TRBD2 (5 bases). Germline V gene sequence: CDR1 SGHNT, CDR2 YYREEE (reference sequence). This CDR3 has 14 amino acids. V lost 0 bases and J lost 4, with 11 bases in between. CDR3 bases: TGTGCCAGCAGCTTGGGGTTTGGGAGTTACGAGCAGTACTTC. Protein product: CASSLGFGSYEQYF.

Concerning this clone: A read error may account for a junction end that differs from germline. The rearrangement joins TRBV11-3 to TRBJ1-2, with 7 bases aligning to TRBD1. Germline lookup yields CDR1 SGHNT and CDR2 YENEEA. This CDR3 spans 12 amino acids. CDR3 DNA sequence: TGTGCCAGCAGTTACAGGGACAGCATAGCAGAGTTC. This codes for CASSYRDSIAEF. Full variable domain (rest looked up from reference TRBV11-3 and TRBJ1-2): EAGVVQSPRYKIIEKKQPVAFWCNPISGHNTLYWYLQNLGQGPELLIRYENEEAVDDSQLPKDRFSAERLKGVDSTLKIQPAELGDSAVYLCASSYRDSIAEFGSGTRLTVV.

This clone was recorded only once. The chain recombines TRBV4-3 with TRBJ2-7; D gene uncertain. Germline V gives CDR1 LGHNA, CDR2 YSLEER. This CDR3 has 14 residues. The V end was cut by 1 base, the J end by 5 bases, with 12 bases between. The CDR3 protein is CASSQVLFLHEQYF. CDR3 coding DNA: TGCGCCAGCAGCCAAGTTCTATTCCTCCACGAGCAGTACTTC.

The chain employs TRBV7-9 and TRBJ1-4; D perhaps matches TRBD1 (5 bases). Germline V lookup: CDR1 SEHNR, CDR2 FQNEAQ (reference sequence). V was clipped by 0 bases and J by 1 base, with 15 bases between them. The CDR3 consists of 18 residues. This chain's CDR3 is CASSLAGGSGLTNEKLFF. CDR3 in DNA: TGTGCCAGCAGCTTAGCGGGGGGATCGGGACTAACTAATGAAAAACTGTTTTTT.

Here the CDR3 DNA reads TGTGCCAGCACCTCCTCCAGGGGAGGGGTTTTCGGGGAGCTGTTTTTT. It specifies CASTSSRGGVFGELFF. This sequence joins TRBV5-4 and TRBJ2-2; TRBD2 is a possible D gene (7 bases). Germline CDR1 and CDR2: SGHNT and YYREEE (reference sequence). This CDR3 is built from 16 residues. Trimming took off 6 bases at V and 7 bases at J, with 22 bases between the two ends.

The rearrangement uses TRBV19 and TRBJ1-1; 9 nucleotides line up with TRBD1. The length of the CDR3 is 15 residues. CDR1 and CDR2 from the germline V gene are LNHDA and SQIVND (reference sequence). J lost 1 base, V lost 6 bases, and 6 bases had no gene match. The CDR3 nucleotides are TGTGCCAGTAGCAACATGGGACAGGGGAACACTGAAGCTTTCTTT. Translating it yields CASSNMGQGNTEAFF.

The V call is TRBV18, the J call TRBJ1-1; a possible D gene is TRBD1 (6 bases). Germline lookup yields CDR1 KGHSH and CDR2 LQKENI. The CDR3 covers 16 residues. Trimming stripped 3 bases from V and 0 bases from J, with 14 bases between. In DNA form, the CDR3 reads TGTGCCAGCTCACCTAACTCAGGGGTCATGAACACTGAAGCTTTCTTT. Translated: CASSPNSGVMNTEAFF.

The gene calls are TRBV28 and TRBJ2-4; 14 bases are shared with TRBD2. With 5 bases clipped from V and 3 bases from J, the junction kept 9 bases outside the gene matches. Germline V CDR1 and CDR2: MDHEN, SYDVKM. The CDR3 runs to 18 residues. The CDR3 region has the DNA TGTGCCAGCAGTCTGGCAAGGACTAGCGGGAGGAACAAAAACATTCAGTACTTC. It codes for CASSLARTSGRNKNIQYF.

The V call is TRBV15, the J call TRBJ2-4; D perhaps matches TRBD2 (5 bases). Germline loops: CDR1 LNHNV, CDR2 YYDKDF (reference sequence). V gave up 0 bases and J gave up 1 base, with 22 bases separating them. The CDR3 has 20 residues. The CDR3 DNA is TGTGCCACCAGCAGAGAAGGACTCACCCTCGGGGTTGGGGCCAAAAACATTCAGTACTTC. Protein sequence: CATSREGLTLGVGAKNIQYF.

The chain has TRBV27 and TRBJ2-1; 8 bases match TRBD2. Germline V lookup: CDR1 MNHEY, CDR2 SMNVEV (reference sequence). This CDR3 has 17 residues. Germline trimming cut 6 bases from V and 2 bases from J; bases unmatched to any gene: 12. In DNA form, the CDR3 reads TGTGCCAGCAGGCAAAGCAGAGCGGGAGACACCTACAATGAGCAGTTCTTC. Its protein product is CASRQSRAGDTYNEQFF.

The gene calls are TRBV28 and TRBJ2-7, with D unclear. Germline lookup yields CDR1 MDHEN and CDR2 SYDVKM. The CDR3 consists of 13 residues. Trimming left V 3 bases short and J 4 bases short, with 10 bases between. The CDR3 DNA follows: TGTGCCAGCAGTTTTGTACAGACATACGAGCAGTACTTC. Encoded protein: CASSFVQTYEQYF.

This chain connects TRBV29-1 to TRBJ1-3, with 9 nucleotides matching TRBD1. The germline V gene encodes CDR1 SQVTM and CDR2 ANQGSEA. The J segment lost 4 bases and the V segment lost 4 bases, leaving 8 bases of the junction unmatched. The CDR3 sequence is 15 residues long. The CDR3 region is CSVAPGQGEGNTIYF. In nucleotides, the CDR3 is TGCAGCGTTGCTCCGGGACAGGGAGAAGGAAACACCATATATTTT. The variable domain in full, completed from reference TRBV29-1 and TRBJ1-3, reads SAVISQKPSRDICQRGTSLTIQCQVDSQVTMMFWYRQQPGQSLTLIATANQGSEATYESGFVIDKFPISRPNLTFSTLTVSNMSPEDSSIYLCSVAPGQGEGNTIYFGEGSWLTVV.

V gene TRBV7-9 combines with J gene TRBJ2-5; D remains unclear. In germline, CDR1 is SEHNR, CDR2 FQNEAQ (reference sequence). This CDR3 spans 15 amino acids. Trimming cost V 2 bases and J 4 bases, with 14 bases left between them. CDR3 coding DNA: TGTGCCAGCAGCTTACCCCGTAGGCTAGGAGAGACCCAGTACTTC. Translating it yields CASSLPRRLGETQYF.

This chain links TRBV14 with TRBJ2-7; 12 positions agree with TRBD2. Looked up from germline, CDR1 is SGHDN and CDR2 is FVKESK. The CDR3 spans 18 residues. V was pared by 3 bases and J by 5 bases, with 14 bases of the junction left unmatched. This CDR3 reads CASSHLVSSGRAVHEQYF. The DNA of the CDR3 is TGTGCCAGCAGCCACCTTGTTTCTAGCGGGAGGGCGGTCCACGAGCAGTACTTC. Full variable domain (missing parts from reference TRBV14 and TRBJ2-7): EAGVTQFPSHSVIEKGQTVTLRCDPISGHDNLYWYRRVMGKEIKFLLHFVKESKQDESGMPNNRFLAERTGGTYSTLKVQPAELEDSGVYFCASSHLVSSGRAVHEQYFGPGTRLTVT.